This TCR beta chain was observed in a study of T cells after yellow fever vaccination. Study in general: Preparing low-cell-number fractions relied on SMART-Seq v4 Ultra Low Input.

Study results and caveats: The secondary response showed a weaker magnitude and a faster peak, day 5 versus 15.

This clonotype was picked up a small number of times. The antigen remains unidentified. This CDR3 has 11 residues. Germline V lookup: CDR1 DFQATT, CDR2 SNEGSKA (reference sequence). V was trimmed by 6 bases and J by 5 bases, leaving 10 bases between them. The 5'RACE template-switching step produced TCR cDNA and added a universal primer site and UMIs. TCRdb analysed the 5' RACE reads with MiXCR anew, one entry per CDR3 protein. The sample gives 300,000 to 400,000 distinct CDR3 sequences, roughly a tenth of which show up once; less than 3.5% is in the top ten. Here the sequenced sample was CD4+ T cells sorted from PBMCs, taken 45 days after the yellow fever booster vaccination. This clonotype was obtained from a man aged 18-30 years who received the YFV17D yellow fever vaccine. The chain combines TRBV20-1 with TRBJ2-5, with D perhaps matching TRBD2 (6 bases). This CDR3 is CSAASEETQYF. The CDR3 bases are TGCAGTGCCGCTAGCGAGGAGACCCAGTACTTC.